The text below deals with one T cell receptor beta chain. Its antigen remains unidentified. Per-base qualities were not stored, and no clone one base away is much larger. TCRbeta CDR3 regions were amplified from genomic DNA using the immunoSEQ Assay, a bias-controlled multiplex PCR. The authors' analysis ran thus. The number of nucleated cells in each sample was estimated by amplification of reference gene primers within the assay. Sequence reads were collapsed and filtered to measure the absolute abundance of every unique TCRbeta CDR3 rearrangement. For each sample, productive Simpson clonality was calculated by taking the square root of Simpson's diversity index across productive rearrangements. TCRdb took this table from immuneACCESS and kept in-frame rearrangements with V and J called. Such tables lack part of the clones; where checked against another copy, unresolved V genes explain under half of the gap, and the rest is unexplained. That table furnishes V, J and clone size, whereas the DNA furnished D and trimming. The sample contains almost 55,000 clones, roughly 80% of them found a single time. The top ten constitute approximately 2.6% of the sample.

The junction shows trimming of 0 bases on V and 2 bases on J, plus 4 bases between the germline ends. The CDR3 numbers 13 residues from cysteine through phenylalanine. The sequence is cut down to CDR3 DNA, 39 bases in frame from base 1. The record originates from a study of blood T cell repertoires in COVID-19 (TCRdb year 2020). For the study in its entirety: The collaborator samples originated in the United States, Italy and Spain and spanned the acute and convalescent phases of COVID-19. The prospective study material was composed of cDNA or gDNA derived from T cells, B-cell-depleted T cells, or PBMCs. The dataset comprised deeply sampled blood TCRbeta repertoires from subjects exposed to, actively infected with, or recovered from COVID-19. The repertoires were released in a freely available public database intended as a resource for research on the immune response to SARS-CoV-2. Samples came from the ongoing ImmuneRACE study (first 160 participants) plus 1,254 subjects from 6 global collaborators. The sample metadata nearly always contained a de-identified subject ID, COVID-19 status, age in years and sex. Where HLA class I and class II types were available, the types were taken from metadata supplied by the sample provider, not from assay-based typing.

Collaborating institutions collected whole blood in K2EDTA tubes following their own protocols. Collaborator samples were shipped for TCRbeta analysis as frozen whole blood, isolated PBMCs, or DNA extracted from either sample type. Broader findings and caveats from the paper: How much clinical and demographic metadata was included differed by source and by participant, and the metadata was provided uncurated.

Sequencing used peripheral blood. Recombination connected TRBV12-3 or TRBV12-4 to TRBJ2-5; the D gene cannot be named for sure. This sequence was found in a man between 50 and 59 years old with acute or convalescent COVID-19. The DNA is TGTGCCAGCAGTTTAGCCGAGCAAGAGACCCAGTACTTC. Translated, this gives CASSLAEQETQYF.